This T cell receptor beta chain was profiled in a study of beta chain features in type 1 diabetes. Study results and caveats: Type 1 diabetes patients showed a moderate but significant shortening of TCRB CDR3s in all four CD4+ subsets.

This clone was seen a few times. The antigen is not known. Every bit of the isolated RNA underwent reverse transcription, so sequencing read expressed TCRB transcripts. TCRdb's table, derived via immunoSEQ multiplex PCR, lists solely in-frame clones and lacks some. The sample contains over 650,000 clones, 11% to 15% of which appear only once. This TCR was recovered from a man aged 18-30 years with type 1 diabetes. The sample consisted of naive CD4+ T cells from blood.

In DNA form, the CDR3 reads TGCGCCAGCAGCGAGCAGGGTCTAATAGATACGCAGTATTTT. It yields the protein CASSEQGLIDTQYF. This chain joins TRBV5-1 and TRBJ2-3, with D possibly being TRBD1 (5 bases). V lost 4 bases to trimming and J lost 5 bases, with 14 bases between them. Looked up from germline, CDR1 is SGHRS and CDR2 is YFSETQ. The CDR3 has 14 residues.